Listed below are T cell receptor beta chains from one sample, sequenced in a study of T cell clones after liver transplantation. TCRdb's table, derived via immunoSEQ multiplex PCR, lists solely in-frame clones and lacks some. This repertoire shows under 55,000 clones, 85% to 90% found once; its top ten account for roughly 2.5%. The starting material was CD4+ T cells from blood, obtained 24 months after liver transplant. Receptors originate from a human patient who received a liver transplant. These T cells may partly come from the graft donor. The CDR3 runs from the conserved cysteine through the conserved F or W. D genes are given only for firm matches. Not all rows give a size; the values are once, few, many and, for expanded clones, a class.

D	J	length	V	size	CDR3	DNA
.	TRBJ1-4	18	TRBV4-1	.	CASSQDRGLSGRGEKLFF	TGCGCCAGCAGCCAAGATCGGGGTCTCAGTGGGAGAGGCGAAAAACTGTTTTTT
.	TRBJ2-5	15	TRBV7-9	once	CASSPPPRVEGTQYF	TGTGCCAGCAGCCCACCCCCGCGGGTGGAGGGGACCCAGTACTTC
.	TRBJ1-2	14	TRBV12-5	.	CASGSGSGNYGYTF	TGTGCTAGTGGTTCCGGTTCGGGTAACTATGGCTACACCTTC
.	TRBJ2-6	17	TRBV4-1	.	CASSLRGGISGANVLTF	TGCGCCAGCAGTCTTCGGGGCGGGATCTCTGGGGCCAACGTCCTGACTTTC
.	TRBJ2-7	15	TRBV19	.	CASSRGGHAGYEQYF	TGTGCCAGTAGTCGAGGGGGTCACGCGGGCTACGAGCAGTACTTC
.	TRBJ1-6	14	TRBV30	.	CAWNRGGSYSPLHF	TGTGCCTGGAACCGGGGGGGGAGTTATTCACCCCTCCACTTT
.	TRBJ1-3	11	TRBV10-1	.	CASSGGNTIYF	TGCGCCAGCAGTGGAGGGAACACCATATATTTT
.	TRBJ2-1	12	TRBV29-1	.	CSVDSLVNEQFF	TGCAGCGTTGATAGTTTAGTAAATGAGCAGTTCTTC
.	TRBJ1-4	13	TRBV18	.	CASSPKSDEKLFF	TGTGCCAGCTCACCAAAATCCGATGAAAAACTGTTTTTT
.	TRBJ1-2	14	TRBV28	.	CASTLGGFNYGYTF	TGTGCCAGCACCCTAGGAGGGTTTAACTATGGCTACACCTTC